The TCR beta chain described here comes from a study of blood T cell repertoires in COVID-19. For the study at large: Italy, Spain and the United States were the sources of the convalescent and acute COVID-19 samples. Nucleic acid was either cDNA or gDNA, and it came from T cells, B-cell-depleted T cells, or PBMCs.

Per the original data handling: It was from reference gene primer amplification that nucleated cell counts were estimated. Libraries were prepared by immunoSEQ multiplex PCR; TCRdb keeps only in-frame clonotypes and omits some of them. V and J calls and clone size follow that table, whereas D and trimming were derived from the DNA. Among about 370,000 clones, 87% were seen once, and the ten largest hold more than 9%. The V gene end was trimmed by 2 bases and the J gene end by 0 bases; junction bases not matched to a gene: 9. This CDR3 is built from 18 residues. Germline CDR1 KGHDR, CDR2 SFDVKD. A Seattle source enrolled patients during active infection and followed them longitudinally.

Source material: peripheral blood. The chain recombines TRBV24-1 with TRBJ2-1; 7 bases align to TRBD2. The clonotype comes from a woman aged 30 to 39 with COVID-19, enrolled during active disease. The CDR3 nucleotides are TGTGCCACCAGTGATTACCCTTCTAGCGGCAACTCCTACAATGAGCAGTTCTTC. Protein sequence: CATSDYPSSGNSYNEQFF.